This T cell receptor beta chain was captured by sequencing in a study of T cells in Graves' hyperthyroidism and ophthalmopathy (dated 2019 in TCRdb). Concerning the study at large: Peripheral blood samples were taken at initial diagnosis, before any treatment was given. The study also compared thyroid tissue and blood T-cell repertoires from five or six Graves' hyperthyroidism patients. For training and testing, the 110 or so patients in the discovery cohort were randomly divided in a 7:3 ratio. A discovery cohort of about 95 patients, roughly 40 with Graves' ophthalmopathy and fewer than 65 with stable Graves' hyperthyroidism, was used to find distinguishing TCR V-J signatures. Following sampling, methimazole starting at 30 mg daily was given to hyperthyroidism patients, and high-dose intravenous methylprednisolone was given to ophthalmopathy patients. An independent validation cohort of under 20 hyperthyroidism patients and about 16 patients who later progressed to ophthalmopathy tested prospective prediction of ophthalmopathy. According to the paper, TCR Vbeta CDR3 sequencing was carried out on about 140 peripheral blood samples, which came from more than 40 ophthalmopathy, roughly 75 hyperthyroidism and approximately 17 progressor patients.

CDR1 and CDR2, per the germline V gene (reference sequence), are DFQATT and SNEGSKA. Reading from cysteine to phenylalanine, the CDR3 counts 12 amino acids. The kept DNA is CDR3 alone, 36 bases in frame from the first base. V is clipped by 3 bases and J by 5 bases, and the sequence between their germline boundaries is 8 bases long. Stable Graves' hyperthyroidism was defined as no progression to ophthalmopathy during 18 months of follow-up. The hyperthyroidism patients were between 18 and 65 years old and newly diagnosed, with a disease duration of less than 2 months. The study excluded patients with uncontrolled infections, other autoimmune diseases, pregnancy or lactation. Diagnoses relied on clinical symptoms, serum thyroxine and TRAb, thyroid ultrasound and orbital computed tomography. PBMCs were separated from under 11 ml of fresh peripheral blood using Ficoll-Paque density gradient centrifugation. Trizol reagent was used to extract total RNA, and RNA quality was then checked on an Agilent 2100 Bioanalyzer.

Summary of the overall study and its limitations: No statistical method was used to fix the sample size in advance, and group allocation was not hidden from the investigators. A 13 V-J signature model separated ophthalmopathy from stable hyperthyroidism, with approximately 87% sensitivity and about 81% specificity in cross-validation and 80%/75% in testing. In validation, the model predicted progression to ophthalmopathy a median of approximately 6.3 months before onset, with around 70% sensitivity and roughly 77% specificity. Blood samples also contained most of the expanded thyroid clonotypes (frequency above 0.001), which suggests that blood repertoires may reflect thyroid immune responses.

Note on this clonotype: There is no known antigen for this receptor. Within one base of it there is no much larger clone, and no base qualities were kept.

Amplification of TCR beta CDR3 regions was carried out from RNA transcripts. The first round of RT-PCR for the TCR CDR3 was performed with the HTBI primer set and the Qiagen OneStep RT-PCR kit. Libraries were constructed in a second round of multiplex PCR, after which size selection and purification were carried out. Libraries were sequenced paired-end with 100 bp reads on an Illumina HiSeq2000. On the authors' methods: SOAPnuke was used to process the raw data, with reads discarded if the reads contained adapters or uncalled bases, had a mean Phred below 15, or lacked an exact constant-primer or identifier match. COPE v1.2.5 was used to merge high-quality paired reads, and clonotypes were defined as unique nucleotide sequences. Clonotypes were aligned to IMGT TRBV, TRBD and TRBJ reference segments using MiTCR v1.1. Analysis was restricted to V-J combinations with a frequency above 0.0001, which covered just over 98% of repertoires. The TCS score was defined as F50 (clonal expansion) divided by E x V (chaos), with BLOSUM62-based TCRdist calculated between CDR3 peptides within each V-J. Welch's t-statistics and random forest reduced approximately 520 V-J features to 10 to 15, which were used in a naive Bayes classifier (R e1071). TCRdb reworked the public reads: Q25 trimming with fastp, MiXCR clone assembly, productive beta chains retained. Rows merge per CDR3 protein into single entries with the most common DNA and genes. TCRdb, rather than the study authors, made the V and J calls. The sample table contains 300,000 to 400,000 distinct CDR3 sequences; only one count was recorded for over 11% of them. The top ten constitute under 30% of the sample.

The sequence was obtained from a woman in her twenties or thirties with Graves' hyperthyroidism. The sample consisted of blood. The sequence is built from TRBV20-1 and TRBJ2-1; the D gene cannot be resolved reliably. The DNA is TGCAGTGCTAGGGGGTGGGACAATGAGCAGTTCTTC. It translates as CSARGWDNEQFF.